This T cell receptor (beta chain) stems from a study of technical replicates of blood from several donors. Repertoires were generated with immunoSEQ multiplex PCR, while TCRdb's copy carries only in-frame clones and drops some. The table records over 50,000 clones, more than 85% of them present only once. The CDR3 is made up of 15 amino acids. The V gene lost 0 bases and the J gene lost 5 bases, with 10 bases spanning the gap. Germline CDR1 and CDR2: ENHRY and SYGVKD. V gene TRBV10-3 combines with J gene TRBJ2-2, with a possible D match to TRBD1 (6 bases). The sample was PBMCs. This receptor was obtained from a human donor in good health. Some clones in this sample may be carry-over from other donors' samples. The CDR3 DNA reads TGTGCCATCAGTGAGTCAAAGGGGGAAACCGGGGAGCTGTTTTTT. Amino acid sequence: CAISESKGETGELFF.